The clone carrying this T cell receptor (beta chain) came up a few times. The antigen is undetermined. This may come from a read error, since a much larger clone is one base off. Germline V gene data show CDR1 as SGHAT and CDR2 as FQNNGV. The ends were cut back, 2 bases at V and 10 bases at J, with 18 bases in the middle. The CDR3 is 14 amino acids. The data stem from a study of tumor and adjacent non-tumor tissue in lung cancer. On the study more broadly: There were fewer than 15 adenocarcinoma, 2 squamous cell carcinoma and 1 small cell lung cancer cases. Study observations and caveats: Tumor repertoires had a smaller top 100 clone share than normal lung. Compared with tumor, normal lung showed significantly lower TCR diversity.

The template was RNA from unsorted bulk tissue. This non-tumor lung sample came from over 3 cm beyond the tumor edge. TCRbeta libraries were built with three rounds of nested PCR, modified from ARM-PCR. TCRdb passed the multiplex PCR reads through MiXCR, listing each CDR3 protein once. The sample has 65,000 to 75,000 distinct CDR3 sequences, around 76% seen once. The sequenced sample consisted of distant non-tumor lung tissue. This clonotype was obtained from a man aged 60-69 years with non-small cell lung cancer. V is TRBV11-2 and J is TRBJ2-7; no clear D gene. CDR3 sequence reads: CASSLSQISSDQYF. CDR3 bases: TGTGCCAGCAGCTTATCACAAATTTCCTCCGATCAGTACTTC.